The rows below give T cell receptor beta chains drawn from one sample of a study of a mutant IDH1 vaccine in newly diagnosed glioma. Some clones are missing from TCRdb's copy, which holds only in-frame ones; the method was immunoSEQ multiplex PCR. The sample shows about 66,000 clones, 80% to 90% of them seen only once. The sample consisted of PBMCs, taken from a glioma patient treated with radiotherapy, temozolomide or both. All receptors come from a man between 25 and 39 years old with glioma. Both conserved end residues are trimmed from each CDR3.

>TRBV18
ASSPPSQGASGELF
>TRBV4-1
ASSQVQMYSGNTIY
>TRBV27
ASSWGQGGNQPQH
>TRBV6-1
ASSDQAGGQETQY
>TRBV7-6
ASAQWETQY
>TRBV15
ATRTGTGFFEGYT
>TRBV15
ATSSQDRQKETQY
>TRBV5-1
ASSFGQGSYEQY
>TRBV4-1
ASSQVRDTQY
>TRBV6-5
ASSYTGQQETQY
>TRBV27
ASSSTSGANVLT
>TRBV6-5
ASSYSGQNFYGYT
>TRBV19
ASSLVPRPRNTIY
>TRBV4-1
ASSKPGGSAF
>TRBV7-9
ASSRLYYEQY
>TRBV7-9
ASSLQGESGGYT
>TRBV7-2
ASRFGTGKTYEQY
>TRBV28
ASRLDRGQEAF
>TRBV5-3
ARSLDQVVEQY
>TRBV7-6
ASSLARTGPNEAF
>TRBV14
ASSPAGTSYGYT
>TRBV7-7
ASSLEQGAEAF
>TRBV7-6
ASSSASGGPPFTDTQY
>TRBV7-8
ASSTGQHVNTEAF
>TRBV29-1
SVVDRNTEAF
>TRBV11-2
ASSARDPQGESEQF
>TRBV4-1
ASSPGTGLEKLF
>TRBV5-5
ASSLEGQGDSGTDTQY
>TRBV27
ASSPGGRPGDQPQH
>TRBV4-1
ASSQDKGNSYEQY
>TRBV4-2
ASSQLGQPQH
>TRBV19
ASMVGQSPGTQY
>TRBV2
ASSAGQARTGELF
>TRBV13
ASSLARTVNTEAF
>TRBV10-2
ASSAAVSSQPQH
>TRBV7-9
ASSSSFDGYT
>TRBV2
ASNEATGSHSYEQY
>TRBV7-9
ASSLGGVPAF
>TRBV10-3
AISQLNTGELF
>TRBV6-1
ASSEGTGGSYEQY
>TRBV6-5
ASSGQGQGEQY
>TRBV5-4
ASSGTGTDYGYT
>TRBV4-2
ASSRTSTDTQY
>TRBV19
ASSGTGASRHYGYT
>TRBV5-4
ASSSTSGGTSYNEQF
>TRBV30
AWSVGLAGGAGVTQY
>TRBV11-3
ASSLKQGGEHRGAV
>TRBV7-9
ASSLAKTEEETQY
>TRBV5-6
ASSLGYPPDTQY
>TRBV2
ASTPGPVYGYT
>TRBV7-2
ASSLVGGAVDTQY
>TRBV4-1
ASSLTGPSDYGYT
>TRBV4-2
ASSPWVAGTPSSYNEQF
>TRBV9
ASSGDRGRPGNTIY